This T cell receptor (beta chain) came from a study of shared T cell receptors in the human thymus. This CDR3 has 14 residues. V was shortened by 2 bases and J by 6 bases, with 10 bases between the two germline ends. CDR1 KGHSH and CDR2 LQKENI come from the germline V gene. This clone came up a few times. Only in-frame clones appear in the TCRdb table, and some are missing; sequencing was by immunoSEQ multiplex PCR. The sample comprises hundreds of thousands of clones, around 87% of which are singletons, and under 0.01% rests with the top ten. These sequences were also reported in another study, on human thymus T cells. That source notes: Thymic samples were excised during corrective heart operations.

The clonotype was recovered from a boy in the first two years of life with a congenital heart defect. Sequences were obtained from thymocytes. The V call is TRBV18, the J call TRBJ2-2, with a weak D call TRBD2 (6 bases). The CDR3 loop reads CASSPVRGAGELFF. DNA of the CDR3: TGTGCCAGCTCACCAGTACGCGGGGCCGGGGAGCTGTTTTTT.